This TCR beta chain comes out of a study of human T cells and chemical hapten exposure. Background on the study: Sensitization applied 2% DPC to about 2 cm by about 2 cm of upper inner arm skin. Patients, predominantly female, presented with alopecia areata, totalis or universalis. TCR yield per sample varied, mainly due to pooled library volumes.

The library labeled individual cDNA molecules by adding unique molecular identifiers to them. TCRdb passed the RACE reads through MiXCR, listing each CDR3 protein once. The table has 180,000 or so distinct CDR3 sequences, 24% seen once. Documented time point: patch test 3, about 24 weeks after DPC sensitization. Treatment noted: therapeutic diphenylcyclopropenone sensitization with weekly scalp DPC. Per germline, CDR1 SQVTM and CDR2 ANQGSEA. This CDR3 comprises 10 residues. V was shortened by 6 bases and J by 6 bases, with 7 bases between the two germline ends. The rearrangement uses TRBV29-1 and TRBJ2-3; no clear D gene. This specimen consisted of whole blood, obtained in connection with sensitization to the hapten diphenylcyclopropenone (DPC). This receptor was taken from a woman in her forties with alopecia areata. Some clones in this sample may be carry-over from other donors' samples. This CDR3 reads CSVLDDTQYF. CDR3 DNA: TGCAGCGTGCTGGATGATACGCAGTATTTT.